The 18 T cell receptor beta chains listed next were all sequenced from one sample in a study of early T cells in non-severe SARS-CoV-2 infection. TCRdb redid the calling of the 5' RACE reads with MiXCR, one entry per CDR3 protein. This table has fewer than 75,000 distinct CDR3 sequences, 18% appearing once. The sequences come from whole blood, collected at baseline. Every receptor here comes from an adult who was a healthcare worker with PCR-confirmed SARS-CoV-2 infection or an uninfected control (not recorded which).

This clonotype was recorded a few times. The rearrangement joins TRBV5-1 to TRBJ1-1, with TRBD1 matching 10 bases. Germline assignment: CDR1 SGHRS and CDR2 YFSETQ. Trimming took 0 bases from V and 4 from J; bases not matched to a gene: 3. This CDR3 spans 15 amino acids. The CDR3 loop is CASSLERQGATEAFF. CDR3 DNA sequence: TGCGCCAGCAGCTTGGAGAGACAGGGGGCCACTGAAGCTTTCTTT.

The V gene is TRBV2, the J gene TRBJ1-1; weak D call: TRBD1 (6 bases). The CDR3 is made up of 12 amino acids. Trimming shortened V by 5 bases and J by 7 bases, and 11 bases separated the two germline ends. Germline CDR1 reads SNHLY; CDR2 reads FYNNEI. The CDR3 loop is CASSTQGVEAFF. DNA of the CDR3: TGTGCCAGCAGTACACAGGGAGTTGAAGCTTTCTTT.

V and J are TRBV7-2 and TRBJ2-7, with TRBD1 matching 9 bases. The CDR3 spans 18 residues. J lost 0 bases, V lost 1 base, and 10 bases had no gene match. Germline CDR1 and CDR2: SGHTA and FQGNSA. The DNA of the CDR3 is TGTGCCAGCAGCTTAGGTCACCCCGGGACAGGGAGCTCCTACGAGCAGTACTTC. Amino acid sequence: CASSLGHPGTGSSYEQYF.

This chain uses TRBV6-2 or TRBV6-3 with TRBJ1-5; D is possibly TRBD1 (6 bases). V lost 6 bases to trimming and J lost 6 bases, with 12 bases between them. Germline V gives CDR1 MNHEY, CDR2 SVGEGT. This CDR3 comprises 13 residues. CDR3 region: CASSHRDRQPQHF. Here the CDR3 DNA reads TGTGCCAGCAGCCACAGGGACCGTCAGCCCCAGCATTTT.

The table lists this clonotype with many counts. An end of the junction does not agree with germline; a read error may underlie this. The gene calls are TRBV27 and TRBJ2-7; 9 positions agree with TRBD1. CDR3 length: 14 residues. The germline V gene has CDR1 MNHEY and CDR2 SMNVEV (reference sequence). The DNA for the CDR3 is TGTGCCAGCAGTATATCGGGACAGGGATTCGAGCAGTACTTC. Translating it yields CASSISGQGFEQYF.

There are a few counts of this clonotype. This sequence joins TRBV5-1 and TRBJ2-7, with 10 bases aligning to TRBD2. Germline values: CDR1 SGHRS, CDR2 YFSETQ. The V segment lost 2 bases and the J segment 6 bases; nucleotides outside the gene matches: 5. The CDR3 is 14 amino acids. CDR3: CASSLLAGSLEQYF. In nucleotides, the CDR3 is TGCGCCAGCAGCTTACTAGCGGGAAGTCTCGAGCAGTACTTC.

The chain recombines TRBV25-1 with TRBJ1-4; no reliable D call. CDR1 is MGHDK and CDR2 is SYGVNS in the germline V gene. V lost 0 bases, J lost 11 bases, and 10 bases lay in between. CDR3 length: 13 residues. The DNA of the CDR3 is TGTGCCAGCAGTGAATATGTTGGAGGGAAACTGTTTTTT. This codes for CASSEYVGGKLFF.

There are a few counts of this clonotype. The germline gene is not matched at one end of the junction; a read error may be the cause. V usage is TRBV20-1 and J usage is TRBJ1-1; D remains unclear. This CDR3 comprises 12 residues. CDR1 is DFQATT, CDR2 SNEGSKA, per germline (reference sequence). The DNA of the CDR3 is TGCAGTGCTAGGGTTGGGGAAACTGAAGTTTTCTTT. It encodes CSARVGETEVFF.

V is TRBV4-3 and J is TRBJ1-5; D is ambiguous. The CDR3 contains 14 residues. Trimming shortened V by 0 bases and J by 6 bases, and 9 bases separated the two germline ends. The germline CDR1 and CDR2 sequences are LGHNA and YSLEER. This CDR3 reads CASSQDRWGQPQHF. CDR3 DNA: TGCGCCAGCAGCCAAGATCGCTGGGGTCAGCCCCAGCATTTT.

V usage is TRBV7-2 and J usage is TRBJ2-2, with 14 positions matching TRBD2. The V gene's germline CDR1 is SGHTA and CDR2 FQGNSA. V shed 4 bases and J 6 bases; nucleotides not matched to a gene: 4. The CDR3 totals 16 residues. Written as DNA, the CDR3 is TGTGCCAGCAGCTCCAGACTAGCGGGAGGGCCCGGGGAGCTGTTTTTT. Its translation: CASSSRLAGGPGELFF.

Only a few counts were recorded for this clonotype. V is TRBV20-1 and J is TRBJ2-5, with D hard to call. The germline V gene has CDR1 DFQATT and CDR2 SNEGSKA (reference sequence). Trimming left V 0 bases short and J 1 base short, with 6 bases between. This CDR3 is 13 amino acids long. CDR3 residues: CSAREPTQETQYF. The CDR3 coding sequence is TGCAGTGCTAGAGAGCCCACCCAAGAGACCCAGTACTTC.

This clonotype has just a few counts. The rearrangement links TRBV28 to TRBJ2-1, with TRBD2 matching over 8 bases. Germline CDR1 reads MDHEN; CDR2 reads SYDVKM. The CDR3 contains 12 residues. V was pared by 7 bases and J by 8 bases, with 4 bases of the junction left unmatched. CDR3 nucleotides: TGTGCCAGCAAAGGACTAGCATATGAGCAGTTCTTC. Translation gives CASKGLAYEQFF. Looking up the rest from reference TRBV28 and TRBJ2-1 gives the full variable domain: DVKVTQSSRYLVKRTGEKVFLECVQDMDHENMFWYRQDPGLGLRLIYFSYDVKMKEKGDIPEGYSVSREKKERFSLILESASTNQTSMYLCASKGLAYEQFFGPGTRLTVL.

The chain recombines TRBV11-3 with TRBJ2-1; D call uncertain. There are 14 residues in the CDR3. Deletions cut 5 bases from V and 0 bases from J, with 8 bases between. In germline, CDR1 is SGHNT, CDR2 YENEEA. In DNA, the CDR3 is TGTGCCAGCAGCCTAATCGGCTCCTACAATGAGCAGTTCTTC. Translated: CASSLIGSYNEQFF.

This clonotype has just a few counts. The chain couples TRBV6-1 to TRBJ2-3; TRBD1 matches 8 bases. The CDR3 totals 13 residues. Germline CDR1 and CDR2: MNHNS and SASEGT. Germline trimming cut 7 bases from V and 5 bases from J; bases unmatched to any gene: 5. CDR3 protein: CASNYRGEDTQYF. The CDR3 region has the DNA TGTGCCAGCAATTACAGGGGGGAAGATACGCAGTATTTT.

This clonotype was counted many times. This chain uses TRBV25-1 with TRBJ1-2, with TRBD1 as a possible D gene (6 bases). The CDR3 is made up of 13 amino acids. Germline lookup yields CDR1 MGHDK and CDR2 SYGVNS. V was cut by 0 bases and J by 8 bases, with 10 bases left in between. In DNA form, the CDR3 reads TGTGCCAGCAGTGAATATAACAGGGAAGGCTACACCTTC. Its protein is CASSEYNREGYTF.

The V call is TRBV14, the J call TRBJ2-1; D is undetermined. Germline assignment: CDR1 SGHDN and CDR2 FVKESK. The CDR3 runs 15 residues. Trimming took 3 bases from V and 0 from J, leaving 9 bases between them. Here the CDR3 reads CASSQGRASYNEQFF. CDR3 coding DNA: TGTGCCAGCAGCCAGGGTAGGGCCTCCTACAATGAGCAGTTCTTC.

This clonotype appeared a few times. This chain joins TRBV29-1 and TRBJ2-7; 7 bases agree with TRBD1. V shed 6 bases and J 6 bases; nucleotides not matched to a gene: 14. This CDR3 has 14 residues. Germline CDR1 SQVTM, CDR2 ANQGSEA. CDR3 sequence: CSVFPGTAGPEQYF. In DNA, the CDR3 is TGCAGCGTCTTCCCCGGGACAGCCGGTCCCGAGCAGTACTTC.

This clonotype was detected a few times. This chain connects TRBV20-1 to TRBJ2-3, with unresolved D. CDR1 and CDR2 (germline): DFQATT, SNEGSKA (reference sequence). The CDR3 sequence is 13 residues long. V was cut by 0 bases and J by 1 base, with 5 bases left in between. Here the CDR3 DNA reads TGCAGTGCTAGAGATACTGGCACAGATACGCAGTATTTT. This sequence encodes CSARDTGTDTQYF.